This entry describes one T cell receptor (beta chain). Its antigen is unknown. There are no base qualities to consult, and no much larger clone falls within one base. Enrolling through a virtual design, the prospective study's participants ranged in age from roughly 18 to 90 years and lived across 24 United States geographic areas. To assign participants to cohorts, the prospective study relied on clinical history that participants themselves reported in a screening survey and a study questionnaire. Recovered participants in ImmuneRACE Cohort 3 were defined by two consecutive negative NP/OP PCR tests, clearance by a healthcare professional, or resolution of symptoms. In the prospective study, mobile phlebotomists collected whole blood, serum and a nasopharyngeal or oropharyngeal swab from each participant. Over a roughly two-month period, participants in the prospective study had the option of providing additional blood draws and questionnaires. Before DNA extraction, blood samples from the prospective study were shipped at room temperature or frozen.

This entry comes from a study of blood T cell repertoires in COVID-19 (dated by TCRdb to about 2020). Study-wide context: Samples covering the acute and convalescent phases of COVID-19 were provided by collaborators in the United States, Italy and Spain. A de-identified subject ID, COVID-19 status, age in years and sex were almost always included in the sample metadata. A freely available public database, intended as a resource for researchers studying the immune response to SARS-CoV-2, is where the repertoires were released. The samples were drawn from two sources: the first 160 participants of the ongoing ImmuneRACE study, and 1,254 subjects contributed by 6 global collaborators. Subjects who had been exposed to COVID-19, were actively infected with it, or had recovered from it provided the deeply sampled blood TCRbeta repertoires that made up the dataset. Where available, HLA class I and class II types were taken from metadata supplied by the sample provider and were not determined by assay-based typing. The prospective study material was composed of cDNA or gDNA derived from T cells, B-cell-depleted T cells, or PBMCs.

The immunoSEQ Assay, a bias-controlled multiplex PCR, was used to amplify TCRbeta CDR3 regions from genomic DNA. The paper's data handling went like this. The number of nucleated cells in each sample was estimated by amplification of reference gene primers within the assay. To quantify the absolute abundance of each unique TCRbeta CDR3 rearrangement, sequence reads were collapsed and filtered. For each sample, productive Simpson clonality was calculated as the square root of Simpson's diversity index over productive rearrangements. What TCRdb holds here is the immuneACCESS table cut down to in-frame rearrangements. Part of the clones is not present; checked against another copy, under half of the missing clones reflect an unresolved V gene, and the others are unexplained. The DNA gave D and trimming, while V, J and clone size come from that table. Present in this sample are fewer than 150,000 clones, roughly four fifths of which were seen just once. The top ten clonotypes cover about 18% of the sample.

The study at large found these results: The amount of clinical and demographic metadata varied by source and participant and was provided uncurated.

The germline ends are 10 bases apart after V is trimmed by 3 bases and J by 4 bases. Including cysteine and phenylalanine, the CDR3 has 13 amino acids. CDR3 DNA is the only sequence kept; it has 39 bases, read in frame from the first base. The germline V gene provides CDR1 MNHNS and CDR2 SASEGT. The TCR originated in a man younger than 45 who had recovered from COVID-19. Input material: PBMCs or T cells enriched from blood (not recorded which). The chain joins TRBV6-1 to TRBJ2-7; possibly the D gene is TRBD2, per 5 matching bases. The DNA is TGTGCCAGCAGTGAGGAGGACTCATACGAGCAGTACTTC. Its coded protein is CASSEEDSYEQYF.